Below are 12 T cell receptor beta chains sequenced from a single sample in a study of T cells after posttransplantation cyclophosphamide. Cyclophosphamide on days +3 and +4 followed busulfan-fludarabine conditioning and a marrow graft. Assay used: immunoSEQ multiplex PCR; TCRdb lists only in-frame clones, some missing. Found here are over 8,500 clones, roughly 80% of them singletons; the top ten hold approximately 5.4%. The starting material was PBMCs, obtained after allogeneic stem cell transplant with posttransplant cyclophosphamide. The receptors were sampled from a female patient in her 50s who received an allogeneic stem cell transplant from a related donor, was CMV-positive, and had no GVHD. Some T cells may be graft donor cells.

This clone was seen only once. This chain links TRBV14 with TRBJ2-5, with D possibly TRBD1 on 6 matching bases. The CDR3 is 16 residues long. V gave up 0 bases and J gave up 3 bases, with 14 bases separating them. Germline loops: CDR1 SGHDN, CDR2 FVKESK. The CDR3 coding sequence is TGTGCCAGCAGCCAAGATCTAGGATGGGACAAAGAGACCCAGTACTTC. This codes for CASSQDLGWDKETQYF. Based on the CDR3 plus reference TRBV14 and TRBJ2-5, the full variable domain is EAGVTQFPSHSVIEKGQTVTLRCDPISGHDNLYWYRRVMGKEIKFLLHFVKESKQDESGMPNNRFLAERTGGTYSTLKVQPAELEDSGVYFCASSQDLGWDKETQYFGPGTRLLVL.

The gene calls are TRBV11-2 and TRBJ2-7; D ambiguous. Between the trimmed V and J ends, which lost 1 base and 3 bases, there was a span of 7 bases. CDR1 is SGHAT and CDR2 is FQNNGV in the germline V gene. This CDR3 region has 13 residues. As DNA, the CDR3 is TGTGCCAGCAGCTTAGGGCACCTCTACGAGCAGTACTTC. The encoded protein is CASSLGHLYEQYF.

The V call is TRBV28, the J call TRBJ1-4, with D perhaps matching TRBD1 (5 bases). Germline values: CDR1 MDHEN, CDR2 SYDVKM. The CDR3 contains 16 residues. V lost 7 bases, J lost 0 bases, and 15 bases lay in between. In nucleotides, the CDR3 is TGTGCCAGCACCCCCCCGACAGCCGCAACTAATGAAAAACTGTTTTTT. Protein sequence: CASTPPTAATNEKLFF.

The chain recombines TRBV7-2 with TRBJ2-5; D remains ambiguous. Trimming removed 3 bases at V and 2 bases at J, with 7 bases between. Germline values: CDR1 SGHTA, CDR2 FQGNSA. CDR3 length: 13 residues. This CDR3 reads CASSFGWQETQYF. CDR3 bases: TGTGCCAGCAGCTTCGGGTGGCAAGAGACCCAGTACTTC.

The chain employs TRBV9 and TRBJ2-7, with TRBD2 as a possible D gene (8 bases). V lost 0 bases to trimming and J lost 2 bases, with 15 bases between them. CDR3 size: 16 residues. The germline V gene encodes CDR1 SGDLS and CDR2 YYNGEE. CDR3 coding DNA: TGTGCCAGCAGCGTAGCTACGGGAGGGGGCGCCTACGAGCAGTACTTC. Protein product: CASSVATGGGAYEQYF.

The chain recombines TRBV10-3 with TRBJ2-3; TRBD2 aligns across 12 bases. The CDR3 covers 17 residues. CDR1 is ENHRY and CDR2 is SYGVKD in the germline V gene. Trimming took 2 bases from V and 4 from J; bases not matched to a gene: 7. CDR3 protein: CAISETRPSGGADTQYF. In DNA form, the CDR3 reads TGTGCCATCAGTGAGACTCGACCTAGCGGGGGGGCAGATACGCAGTATTTT.

The gene calls are TRBV6-1 and TRBJ2-1, with 11 bases matching TRBD1. Germline assignment: CDR1 MNHNS and CDR2 SASEGT. The V gene end was trimmed by 4 bases and the J gene end by 7 bases; junction bases not matched to a gene: 3. This CDR3 contains 14 residues. CDR3 bases: TGTGCCAGCAGTGGAGGGACAGGGGGGAATGAGCAGTTCTTC. Its protein product is CASSGGTGGNEQFF.

V gene TRBV4-1 combines with J gene TRBJ2-1; 8 bases map to TRBD2. The germline V gene has CDR1 MGHRA and CDR2 YSYEKL. V dropped 0 bases and J dropped 5; count of bases not matched to a gene: 6. The CDR3 covers 16 residues. The CDR3 sequence: CASSQERAGVNNEQFF. For the CDR3, the DNA is TGCGCCAGCAGCCAAGAAAGAGCGGGGGTCAACAATGAGCAGTTCTTC.

Judged by abundance, this clone is large (0.1 to 1%). This rearrangement joins TRBV2 to TRBJ1-1; no reliable D call. The CDR3 consists of 13 residues. V shed 6 bases and J shed 0 bases, with 8 bases lying between them. The germline CDR1 and CDR2 sequences are SNHLY and FYNNEI. The CDR3 DNA reads TGTGCCAGCAGGGCAAACATGAACACTGAAGCTTTCTTT. The encoded protein is CASRANMNTEAFF. Based on the CDR3 plus reference TRBV2 and TRBJ1-1, the full variable domain is EPEVTQTPSHQVTQMGQEVILRCVPISNHLYFYWYRQILGQKVEFLVSFYNNEISEKSEIFDDQFSVERPDGSNFTLKIRSTKLEDSAMYFCASRANMNTEAFFGQGTRLTVV.

This clone appeared once. The J gene is TRBJ1-2, the V gene TRBV28, with 7 bases aligning to TRBD1. The CDR3 runs 13 residues. After removal of 3 bases from V and 6 bases from J, the junction contained 4 bases not matched to a gene. The germline V gene encodes CDR1 MDHEN and CDR2 SYDVKM. The CDR3 nucleotides are TGTGCCAGCAGTTTTCCCGGGACAGATGGCTACACCTTC. Translation: CASSFPGTDGYTF.

In nucleotides, the CDR3 is TGCGCCAGCAGCAACCTAGCGGGGGGGTGGGATACGCAGTATTTT. It is translated as CASSNLAGGWDTQYF. The rearrangement links TRBV4-1 to TRBJ2-3; TRBD2 matches 12 bases. In germline, CDR1 is MGHRA, CDR2 YSYEKL. The CDR3 extends over 15 amino acids. J lost 6 bases, V lost 5 bases, and 6 bases had no gene match.

In this sample, this clone turned up once. In the same sample, other DNA sequences code for this CDR3. Written as DNA, the CDR3 is TGTGCCAGTAGTATAGAGGGCAGGGCTCAGCCCCAGCATTTT. This codes for CASSIEGRAQPQHF. This chain connects TRBV19 to TRBJ1-5; D is perhaps TRBD1 (5 bases). V lost 0 bases, J lost 6 bases, and 9 bases lay in between. This CDR3 region has 14 residues. Germline V gene lookup returns CDR1 LNHDA and CDR2 SQIVND (reference sequence).